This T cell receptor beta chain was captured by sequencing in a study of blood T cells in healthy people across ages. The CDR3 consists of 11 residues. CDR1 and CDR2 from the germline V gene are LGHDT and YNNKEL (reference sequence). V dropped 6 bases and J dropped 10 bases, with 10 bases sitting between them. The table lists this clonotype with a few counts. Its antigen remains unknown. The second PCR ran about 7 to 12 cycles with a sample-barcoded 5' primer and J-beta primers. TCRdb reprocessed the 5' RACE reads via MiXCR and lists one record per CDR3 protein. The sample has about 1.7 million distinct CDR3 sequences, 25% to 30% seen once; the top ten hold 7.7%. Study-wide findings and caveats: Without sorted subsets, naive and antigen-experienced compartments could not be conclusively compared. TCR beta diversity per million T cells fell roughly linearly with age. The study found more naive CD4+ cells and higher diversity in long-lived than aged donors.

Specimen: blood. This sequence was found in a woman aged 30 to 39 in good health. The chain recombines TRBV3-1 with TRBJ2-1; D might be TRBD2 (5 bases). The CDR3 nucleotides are TGTGCCAGCAGAGCGGCCGGGGAGCAGTTCTTC. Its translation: CASRAAGEQFF.